Presented here are 24 T cell receptor beta chains from one specimen sequenced in a study of immune evolution from preneoplasia to lung adenocarcinoma. Data came from immunoSEQ multiplex PCR; TCRdb stores just in-frame clones and leaves some out. The sample has 23,000 or so clones, less than 80% seen once. Sequencing was carried out using FFPE invasive lung adenocarcinoma tissue. These receptors all stem from a person aged 55-75 years with lung adenocarcinoma.

In this sample, this clone turned up a few times. CDR3 protein: CSVVVRANTEAFF. DNA for the CDR3: TGCAGCGTTGTCGTCAGGGCAAACACTGAAGCTTTCTTT. The chain recombines TRBV29-1 with TRBJ1-1, with D perhaps TRBD1 (5 bases). CDR1 is SQVTM and CDR2 is ANQGSEA in the germline V gene. V shed 4 bases and J shed 2 bases, with 11 bases lying between them. This CDR3 is built from 13 residues.

This chain connects TRBV18 to TRBJ1-1; no clear D gene. Between the trimmed V and J ends, which lost 4 bases and 2 bases, there was a span of 11 bases. The germline V gene encodes CDR1 KGHSH and CDR2 LQKENI. The CDR3 is made up of 14 amino acids. Here the CDR3 reads CASSRLGGNTEAFF. CDR3 nucleotides: TGTGCCAGCTCACGCCTCGGTGGAAACACTGAAGCTTTCTTT.

This rearrangement joins TRBV2 to TRBJ2-2; no firm D call. The CDR3 has 11 amino acids. The germline V gene encodes CDR1 SNHLY and CDR2 FYNNEI. Trimming shortened V by 4 bases and J by 4 bases, and 1 base separated the two germline ends. Written as DNA, the CDR3 is TGTGCCAGCAGTGCCACCGGGGAGCTGTTTTTT. Amino acid sequence: CASSATGELFF. The full variable domain, in which reference TRBV2 and TRBJ2-2 provide the parts outside the CDR3, is EPEVTQTPSHQVTQMGQEVILRCVPISNHLYFYWYRQILGQKVEFLVSFYNNEISEKSEIFDDQFSVERPDGSNFTLKIRSTKLEDSAMYFCASSATGELFFGEGSRLTVL.

This clone has a handful of counts. This chain connects TRBV2 to TRBJ1-4; D remains ambiguous. From germline, CDR1 is SNHLY and CDR2 FYNNEI. The V end lost 2 bases, the J end lost 8 bases, and 15 bases lay between the germline ends. The CDR3 length is 15 residues. This CDR3 reads CASSELTEFWEKLFF. CDR3 DNA: TGTGCCAGCAGTGAATTAACCGAGTTTTGGGAAAAACTGTTTTTT.

The chain has TRBV29-1 and TRBJ1-2; D is ambiguous. Germline values: CDR1 SQVTM, CDR2 ANQGSEA. The length of the CDR3 is 13 residues. Deletions cut 4 bases from V and 3 bases from J, with 12 bases between. DNA of the CDR3: TGCAGCGTTGCCCGCGTAACGGACTATGGCTACACCTTC. Its translation: CSVARVTDYGYTF.

The chain has TRBV6-1 and TRBJ2-1, with D perhaps TRBD2 (5 bases). Germline V CDR1 and CDR2: MNHNS, SASEGT. The length of the CDR3 is 15 residues. V was trimmed by 5 bases and J by 3 bases, leaving 14 bases between them. The CDR3 sequence: CASSREGPRYNEQFF. The DNA for the CDR3 is TGTGCCAGCAGTCGAGAGGGCCCTCGCTACAATGAGCAGTTCTTC.

The rearrangement joins TRBV7-2 to TRBJ1-3; TRBD1 might be the D (5 bases). Germline-derived CDR1 and CDR2 are SGHTA and FQGNSA. The CDR3 has 14 residues. The V and J ends lost 5 bases and 5 bases respectively, with 13 bases between them. The CDR3 loop is CASSPGGRRNTIYF. The CDR3 bases are TGTGCCAGCAGCCCTGGGGGGAGACGAAACACCATATATTTT.

This chain joins TRBV5-1 and TRBJ2-3; D ambiguous. Germline V gene lookup returns CDR1 SGHRS and CDR2 YFSETQ. The CDR3 spans 13 residues. With 7 bases removed from V and 2 bases from J, the gap between germline ends came to 11 bases. The CDR3 sequence is CASGVVVTDTQYF. The CDR3, as DNA: TGCGCCAGCGGTGTAGTAGTCACAGATACGCAGTATTTT. The variable domain in full, with the rest retrieved from reference TRBV5-1 and TRBJ2-3, is KAGVTQTPRYLIKTRGQQVTLSCSPISGHRSVSWYQQTPGQGLQFLFEYFSETQRNKGNFPGRFSGRQFSNSRSEMNVSTLELGDSALYLCASGVVVTDTQYFGPGTRLTVL.

In regard to this clone: It may be a read error: a sequence one base away is much more abundant. The rearrangement uses TRBV7-9 and TRBJ2-3; unclear D gene. Trimming stripped 5 bases from V and 2 bases from J, with 5 bases between. Per the germline V gene, CDR1 is SEHNR and CDR2 is FQNEAQ (reference sequence). The CDR3 is made up of 12 amino acids. CDR3 residues: CASSPNTDTQYF. The CDR3 DNA reads TGTGCCAGCAGCCCTAACACAGATACGCAGTATTTT.

V is TRBV19 and J is TRBJ2-5; 7 bases line up with TRBD2. Germline CDR1 reads LNHDA; CDR2 reads SQIVND (reference sequence). Trimming took 3 bases from V and 5 from J; bases not matched to a gene: 9. This CDR3 contains 15 residues. The CDR3 loop is CASSIRGRLWETQYF. The CDR3 DNA is TGTGCCAGTAGTATCCGCGGGAGACTCTGGGAGACCCAGTACTTC. Drawing the rest from reference TRBV19 and TRBJ2-5, the complete variable domain is DGGITQSPKYLFRKEGQNVTLSCEQNLNHDAMYWYRQDPGQGLRLIYYSQIVNDFQKGDIAEGYSVSREKKESFPLTVTSAQKNPTAFYLCASSIRGRLWETQYFGPGTRLLVL.

The V and J genes are TRBV28 and TRBJ2-7, with D perhaps assigned TRBD1 or TRBD2 (5 bases each). Germline loops: CDR1 MDHEN, CDR2 SYDVKM. This CDR3 has 15 amino acids. V was pared by 8 bases and J by 0 bases, with 17 bases between. The CDR3 nucleotides read TGTGCCAGCCGATCCAGGGTCGGAGGCTCCTACGAGCAGTACTTC. It translates to CASRSRVGGSYEQYF.

The V and J genes are TRBV18 and TRBJ2-2; 11 bases are a match to TRBD2. The V gene end was trimmed by 7 bases and the J gene end by 4 bases; junction bases not matched to a gene: 2. CDR1 and CDR2 from the germline V gene are KGHSH and LQKENI. The CDR3 spans 14 residues. For the CDR3, the DNA is TGTGCCAGCTTGCTAGCGGGAGGCACCGGGGAGCTGTTTTTT. Its translation is CASLLAGGTGELFF.

This clone showed up just a few times. The gene calls are TRBV29-1 and TRBJ2-1; TRBD2 aligns across 15 bases. After removal of 6 bases from V and 10 bases from J, the junction contained 4 bases not matched to a gene. CDR1 is SQVTM and CDR2 is ANQGSEA in the germline V gene. CDR3 size: 13 residues. This CDR3 reads CSVQGLAGGEQFF. The CDR3 bases are TGCAGCGTCCAGGGACTAGCGGGAGGCGAGCAGTTCTTC.

The chain employs TRBV5-1 and TRBJ1-1; the D gene is possibly TRBD1 (5 bases). The V end was cut by 2 bases, the J end by 1 base, with 6 bases between. Germline V gene data show CDR1 as SGHRS and CDR2 as YFSETQ. CDR3 length: 13 residues. The CDR3: CASSFDRNTEAFF. The DNA of the CDR3 is TGCGCCAGCAGCTTTGACAGGAACACTGAAGCTTTCTTT.

J is TRBJ1-5 and V is TRBV28; D is unclear. The V gene lost 6 bases and the J gene lost 2 bases, with 11 bases spanning the gap. The CDR3 has 14 amino acids. Germline loops: CDR1 MDHEN, CDR2 SYDVKM. CDR3 region: CASRRVGGNQPQHF. The CDR3 DNA sequence: TGTGCCAGCAGGAGGGTTGGGGGCAATCAGCCCCAGCATTTT.

The chain combines TRBV6-4 with TRBJ2-2; TRBD2 agrees at 7 bases. Germline trimming cut 6 bases from V and 6 bases from J; bases unmatched to any gene: 7. In germline, CDR1 is MRHNA, CDR2 SNTAGT. This CDR3 is built from 14 residues. CDR3: CASRPLTSAGELFF. CDR3 DNA: TGTGCCAGCAGACCCCTAACTAGCGCCGGGGAGCTGTTTTTT.

The chain uses TRBV5-6 and TRBJ2-2; tentatively, D is TRBD1 (6 bases). CDR1 and CDR2 (germline): SGHDT, YYEEEE. This CDR3 is 16 amino acids long. Trimming removed 3 bases at V and 1 base at J, with 13 bases between. CDR3 residues: CASSSPGTRNTGELFF. For the CDR3, the DNA is TGTGCCAGCAGCTCCCCCGGGACAAGGAACACCGGGGAGCTGTTTTTT.

In this sample, this clone turned up a few times. The V and J genes are TRBV27 and TRBJ1-5, with a tentative D call TRBD1 (6 bases). V lost 2 bases to trimming and J lost 2 bases, with 10 bases between them. The length of the CDR3 is 15 residues. Germline CDR1 reads MNHEY; CDR2 reads SMNVEV (reference sequence). CDR3 amino acids: CASSLNREGNQPQHF. The CDR3 coding sequence is TGTGCCAGCAGTTTAAACAGGGAAGGCAATCAGCCCCAGCATTTT.

This clone has more than one count but fewer than ten. The chain has TRBV29-1 and TRBJ2-2, with D tentatively TRBD2 (5 bases). The V end lost 5 bases, the J end lost 6 bases, and 10 bases lay between the germline ends. CDR1 is SQVTM and CDR2 is ANQGSEA in the germline V gene. The CDR3 sequence is 12 residues long. CDR3 amino acids: CSVNSAAGELFF. The CDR3 DNA is TGCAGCGTTAATAGCGCGGCCGGGGAGCTGTTTTTT.

This CDR3 reads CASSIVVLTGELFF. DNA of the CDR3: TGTGCCAGTAGTATAGTGGTTTTAACCGGGGAGCTGTTTTTT. This chain connects TRBV19 to TRBJ2-2; D not certain. Germline V gives CDR1 LNHDA, CDR2 SQIVND (reference sequence). V lost 1 base, J lost 5 bases, and 8 bases lay in between. CDR3 size: 14 residues.

The chain employs TRBV7-8 and TRBJ2-7; possible D gene TRBD1, 6 bases. The CDR3 has 16 amino acids. CDR1 and CDR2 (germline): SGHVS, FQNEAQ. The V end was cut by 5 bases, the J end by 1 base, with 18 bases between. CDR3 in DNA: TGTGCCAGCAGCCCCTTTAGGGGGTGGAATTCCTACGAGCAGTACTTC. It translates to CASSPFRGWNSYEQYF.

There are a few counts of this clone. The chain's CDR3 is CASSRGQDNYGYTF. DNA for the CDR3: TGTGCCAGTAGTAGGGGACAGGACAACTATGGCTACACCTTC. The gene calls are TRBV19 and TRBJ1-2; 8 bases are shared with TRBD1. CDR3 length: 14 residues. Germline trimming cut 4 bases from V and 2 bases from J; bases unmatched to any gene: 3. Germline CDR1 and CDR2: LNHDA and SQIVND (reference sequence).

The V call is TRBV7-6, the J call TRBJ2-2; D is undetermined. This CDR3 has 17 residues. Per the germline V gene, CDR1 is SGHVS and CDR2 is FNYEAQ. The V gene lost 0 bases and the J gene lost 1 base, with 12 bases spanning the gap. The DNA for the CDR3 is TGTGCCAGCAGCTTAGCGCGGTGGGAACAGAACACCGGGGAGCTGTTTTTT. It is translated as CASSLARWEQNTGELFF.

The chain uses TRBV15 and TRBJ1-1; no definite D call. V was shortened by 0 bases and J by 7 bases, with 9 bases between the two germline ends. The germline CDR1 and CDR2 sequences are LNHNV and YYDKDF (reference sequence). The CDR3 extends over 13 amino acids. The CDR3 DNA sequence: TGTGCCACCAGCAGAGATCTGGAAGGTGAAGCTTTCTTT. Its translation: CATSRDLEGEAFF.